The 18 T cell receptor beta chains reported below all come from one sample, sequenced in a study of blood T cell repertoires in COVID-19. Sequencing was performed with immunoSEQ multiplex PCR; in TCRdb, only in-frame clones are kept and a portion is missing. The sample holds nearly 300,000 clones; 85% to 90% are singletons and the top ten take less than 3.5%. The specimen sequenced was PBMCs or T cells enriched from blood (not recorded which). These receptors all stem from a woman between 45 and 60 years old who had been exposed to COVID-19.

The J gene is TRBJ1-2, the V gene TRBV2; D remains unclear. Between the trimmed V and J ends, which lost 3 bases and 4 bases, there was a span of 9 bases. Germline V CDR1 and CDR2: SNHLY, FYNNEI. The CDR3 totals 13 residues. For the CDR3, the DNA is TGTGCCAGCAGTGAGTCAAAACTCTATGGCTACACCTTC. The encoded protein is CASSESKLYGYTF.

The chain is built from TRBV28 and TRBJ2-2, with D perhaps TRBD1 (6 bases). Germline V gene data show CDR1 as MDHEN and CDR2 as SYDVKM. CDR3 length equals 15 residues. Trimming stripped 5 bases from V and 4 bases from J, with 14 bases between. CDR3 residues: CASSGSGQITGELFF. In nucleotides, the CDR3 is TGTGCCAGCAGTGGCTCGGGACAAATCACCGGGGAGCTGTTTTTT.

The genes are TRBV29-1 and TRBJ1-4, with 7 bases that match TRBD1. The trim removed 6 bases at V and 6 bases at J, leaving 10 bases unmatched. This CDR3 contains 14 residues. Germline values: CDR1 SQVTM, CDR2 ANQGSEA. CDR3 amino acids: CSVAPGTADEKLFF. The CDR3 nucleotides read TGCAGCGTAGCTCCCGGGACAGCGGATGAAAAACTGTTTTTT. Full variable domain (remainder filled in from reference TRBV29-1 and TRBJ1-4): SAVISQKPSRDICQRGTSLTIQCQVDSQVTMMFWYRQQPGQSLTLIATANQGSEATYESGFVIDKFPISRPNLTFSTLTVSNMSPEDSSIYLCSVAPGTADEKLFFGSGTQLSVL.

This chain links TRBV6-5 with TRBJ2-5; 15 positions agree with TRBD2. Germline trimming cut 4 bases from V and 3 bases from J; bases unmatched to any gene: 3. This CDR3 spans 16 amino acids. Looked up from germline, CDR1 is MNHEY and CDR2 is SVGAGI. The CDR3: CASSSGLAGGKETQYF. The CDR3 DNA sequence: TGTGCCAGCAGTTCCGGACTAGCGGGGGGGAAAGAGACCCAGTACTTC.

The chain links TRBV27 to TRBJ2-1; D unclear. With 5 bases removed from V and 0 bases from J, the gap between germline ends came to 17 bases. This CDR3 is built from 17 residues. Germline V gene lookup returns CDR1 MNHEY and CDR2 SMNVEV (reference sequence). CDR3 in DNA: TGTGCCAGCAGTCGCGGCAGAACTACAAGCTCCTACAATGAGCAGTTCTTC. Translating gives CASSRGRTTSSYNEQFF.

This chain uses TRBV7-2 with TRBJ2-1; 9 positions match TRBD2. CDR3 length: 15 residues. CDR1 and CDR2 (germline): SGHTA, FQGNSA. Trimming removed 5 bases from V and 6 bases from J; junction bases left unmatched: 8. The CDR3 DNA reads TGTGCCAGCAGCGGGAAGCGGGGGGCCTCCAATGAGCAGTTCTTC. Protein sequence: CASSGKRGASNEQFF. Full variable domain (outside the CDR3, taken from reference TRBV7-2 and TRBJ2-1): GAGVSQSPSNKVTEKGKDVELRCDPISGHTALYWYRQSLGQGLEFLIYFQGNSAPDKSGLPSDRFSAERTGGSVSTLTIQRTQQEDSAVYLCASSGKRGASNEQFFGPGTRLTVL.

CDR3 sequence (DNA): TGTGCCAGCGGATCGCTACTGACTAGCGGGGTGGGAGATACGCAGTATTTT. The encoded protein is CASGSLLTSGVGDTQYF. The chain combines TRBV27 with TRBJ2-3, with 11 bases identical to TRBD2. The germline V gene has CDR1 MNHEY and CDR2 SMNVEV (reference sequence). V gave up 8 bases and J gave up 5 bases; unmatched junction bases: 15. CDR3 length: 17 amino acids.

The V and J genes are TRBV30 and TRBJ1-2, with 11 bases fitting TRBD1. V lost 7 bases and J lost 3; bases outside the gene matches: 4. Per the germline V gene, CDR1 is GTSNPN and CDR2 is SVGIG (reference sequence). This CDR3 region has 13 residues. In nucleotides, the CDR3 is TGTGCCTCTTGGACAGGGGGCTACTATGGCTACACCTTC. Encoded protein: CASWTGGYYGYTF. Full variable domain (missing parts from reference TRBV30 and TRBJ1-2): SQTIHQWPATLVQPVGSPLSLECTVEGTSNPNLYWYRQAAGRGLQLLFYSVGIGQISSEVPQNLSASRPQDRQFILSSKKLLLSDSGFYLCASWTGGYYGYTFGSGTRLTVV.

V and J are TRBV15 and TRBJ2-7; the D is unclear. Germline lookup yields CDR1 LNHNV and CDR2 YYDKDF (reference sequence). The germline V and J ends were trimmed by 8 bases and 5 bases, with 16 bases remaining between them. This CDR3 has 13 residues. CDR3 in DNA: TGTGCCACCTCGAGCTCTAATCTAAACGAGCAGTACTTC. Its translation is CATSSSNLNEQYF.

The CDR3 bases are TGTGCCAGCAGCCAAGTTGGGACAGGGAGGCCCGGGGAGCTGTTTTTT. Its protein is CASSQVGTGRPGELFF. The chain is built from TRBV3-1 (or the pseudogene TRBV3-2) and TRBJ2-2; 9 bases fit TRBD1. The junction had 6 bases not matched to a gene; V was cut back by 1 base and J by 6 bases. Looked up from germline, CDR1 is LGHDT and CDR2 is YNNKEL (reference sequence). CDR3 length: 16 amino acids.

In nucleotides, the CDR3 is TGTGCCAGCGGGGGAGGGCGAGAGACCCAGTACTTC. The encoded protein is CASGGGRETQYF. The chain is built from TRBV2 and TRBJ2-5; 7 bases agree with TRBD2. The CDR3 runs to 12 residues. The V segment lost 8 bases and the J segment 4 bases; nucleotides outside the gene matches: 4. Germline V lookup: CDR1 SNHLY, CDR2 FYNNEI.

The count of this clone is one. This chain joins TRBV2 and TRBJ2-7; 8 bases fit TRBD1. Germline V gene sequence: CDR1 SNHLY, CDR2 FYNNEI. This CDR3 is built from 13 residues. The J segment lost 1 base and the V segment lost 7 bases, leaving 3 bases of the junction unmatched. The CDR3 loop is CASMDRASYEQYF. The CDR3, as DNA: TGTGCCAGCATGGACAGGGCATCCTACGAGCAGTACTTC.

The chain carries TRBV9 and TRBJ2-1, with TRBD1 matching 10 bases. Looked up from germline, CDR1 is SGDLS and CDR2 is YYNGEE. The CDR3 runs 16 residues. V lost 4 bases, J lost 7 bases, and 11 bases stayed unmatched. The CDR3 protein is CASSPSTGTGANEQFF. The CDR3 DNA follows: TGTGCCAGCAGCCCCTCTACCGGGACAGGGGCGAATGAGCAGTTCTTC. Full variable domain (missing parts from reference TRBV9 and TRBJ2-1): DSGVTQTPKHLITATGQRVTLRCSPRSGDLSVYWYQQSLDQGLQFLIQYYNGEERAKGNILERFSAQQFPDLHSELNLSSLELGDSALYFCASSPSTGTGANEQFFGPGTRLTVL.

The chain employs TRBV5-1 and TRBJ1-4, with 7 nucleotides matching TRBD1. From germline, CDR1 is SGHRS and CDR2 YFSETQ. The CDR3 is 15 residues long. V lost 0 bases and J lost 7; bases outside the gene matches: 6. DNA of the CDR3: TGCGCCAGCAGCTTGGAAGGGGGCTCGGGTGAAAAACTGTTTTTT. Protein sequence: CASSLEGGSGEKLFF.

The CDR3: CASSQSAGLSGEDEQFF. The CDR3 DNA follows: TGTGCCAGCTCACAGAGCGCAGGGTTGTCGGGGGAGGATGAGCAGTTCTTC. This chain connects TRBV18 to TRBJ2-1; TRBD2 is a possible D gene (6 bases). The ends were cut back, 4 bases at V and 8 bases at J, with 24 bases in the middle. Germline CDR1 reads KGHSH; CDR2 reads LQKENI. This CDR3 is built from 17 residues.

J is TRBJ1-1 and V is TRBV3-1 (or the pseudogene TRBV3-2); D not certain. The CDR3 has 13 residues. CDR1 is LGHDT and CDR2 is YNNKEL in the germline V gene (reference sequence). Trimming stripped 6 bases from V and 1 base from J, with 9 bases between. CDR3 bases: TGTGCCAGCAGGACTTCTGGGAACACTGAAGCTTTCTTT. Translated, it gives CASRTSGNTEAFF.

The count of this clone is one. This chain connects TRBV4-1 to TRBJ1-2; D may be TRBD1 (6 bases). The CDR3 has 14 amino acids. The germline gives CDR1 MGHRA, CDR2 YSYEKL. V lost 1 base and J lost 0, with 6 bases in between. This CDR3 reads CASSQGGPNYGYTF. In DNA, the CDR3 is TGCGCCAGCAGCCAAGGGGGGCCTAACTATGGCTACACCTTC.

This rearrangement joins TRBV12-5 to TRBJ2-1, with a tentative D call TRBD2 (6 bases). The V end lost 1 base, the J end lost 4 bases, and 8 bases lay between the germline ends. The CDR3 extends over 14 amino acids. Germline values: CDR1 LGHNT, CDR2 FRNRAP. The CDR3 DNA follows: TGTGCTAGTGGTTTGGAGGGACTGTACAATGAGCAGTTCTTC. Residues: CASGLEGLYNEQFF.